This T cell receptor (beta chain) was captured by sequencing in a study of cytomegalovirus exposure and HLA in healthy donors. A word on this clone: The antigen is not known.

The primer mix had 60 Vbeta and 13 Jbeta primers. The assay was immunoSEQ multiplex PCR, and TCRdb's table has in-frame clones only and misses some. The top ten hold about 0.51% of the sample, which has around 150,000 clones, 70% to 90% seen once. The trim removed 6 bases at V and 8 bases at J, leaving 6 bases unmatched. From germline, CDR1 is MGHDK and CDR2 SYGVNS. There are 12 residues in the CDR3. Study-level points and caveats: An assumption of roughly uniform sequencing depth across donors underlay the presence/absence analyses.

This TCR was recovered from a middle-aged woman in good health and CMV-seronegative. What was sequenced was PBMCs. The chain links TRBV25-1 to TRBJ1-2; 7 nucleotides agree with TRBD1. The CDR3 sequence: CASSLTGAGYTF. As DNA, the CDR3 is TGTGCCAGCAGCCTAACAGGGGCCGGCTACACCTTC.